Listed below are T cell receptor beta chains from one sample, sequenced in a study of T cell responses to AZD1222 COVID-19 vaccine. The method was immunoSEQ multiplex PCR; TCRdb's version includes in-frame clones alone and lacks a portion of them. The repertoire consists of some 120,000 clones, with approximately 85% occurring once and the leading ten covering roughly 9%. The sample in question was peripheral blood, obtained on day 0 of AZD1222 vaccination. These receptor sequences come from an adult in good health. CDR3s include the opening cysteine and the closing phenylalanine or tryptophan. A D gene is named only where the DNA matches it firmly.

NA,TRBJ2-1,TRBV5-1,CASSLAGKSSYNEQFF
TRBD2,TRBJ2-3,TRBV11-2,CASSLTSGGAEDTQYF
NA,TRBJ1-6,TRBV18,CASSPDSSNSPLHF
NA,TRBJ1-5,TRBV18,CASSPGFQRRQPQHF
NA,TRBJ1-1,TRBV24-1,CATSDVNLGTEAFF
NA,TRBJ1-1,TRBV6-5,CASRGVGEISEAFF
NA,TRBJ1-4,TRBV10-2,CASTAQDQGEKLFF
TRBD2,TRBJ2-7,TRBV5-4,CASSLRSGRSSEQYF
TRBD1,TRBJ1-4,TRBV5-6,CASSQPGQTNEKLFF
NA,TRBJ2-1,TRBV7-3,CASSLQGVAGYNEQFF
NA,TRBJ2-3,TRBV7-9,CASSLGGETDTQYF
NA,TRBJ1-4,TRBV20-1,CSASPQVPNEKLFF
NA,TRBJ2-7,TRBV12-5,CASGSDSTYEQYF
TRBD2,TRBJ2-1,TRBV12-3/TRBV12-4,CASSLGLAGSQFF
TRBD2,TRBJ2-2,TRBV4-1,CASSQGLALSGELFF
NA,TRBJ1-2,TRBV5-1,CASSLRPKETNYGYTF
NA,TRBJ2-1,TRBV5-1,CASRRSAGNEQFF
TRBD2,TRBJ2-1,TRBV30,CAWSGGGGEQFF
NA,TRBJ2-4,TRBV4-2,CASSPGLHADIQYF
NA,TRBJ1-2,TRBV30,CASEGGEGYGYTF
NA,TRBJ2-7,TRBV12-3/TRBV12-4,CASTWRGSEQYF
NA,TRBJ1-2,TRBV12-5,CASGNPEAGGHGYTF
NA,TRBJ1-1,TRBV18,CASSQSGQMNTEAFF
NA,TRBJ1-5,TRBV4-1,CASSQGQGPYQPQHF
NA,TRBJ1-5,TRBV10-3,CATGQSDQPQHF
NA,TRBJ2-3,TRBV11-2,CASSPRGISTDTQYF